The entry below gives a single T cell receptor beta chain sequence along with its context. No antigen is known for it. These data belong to a study of cytotoxic CD8 clonotypes in ibrutinib-treated CLL. Study-level background: 24 partial and 2 complete responses; at median approximately 6 years, 14 remitted, roughly 12 progressed. Points from the study as a whole: Clonality was elevated at ibrutinib response and had returned toward baseline at progression. Clonality (at baseline) was higher than in age-matched healthy donors and tracked circulating CD8+ T-cell counts.

The CDR3 is 14 residues long. V gave up 5 bases and J gave up 4 bases, with 14 bases separating them. Germline V gene data show CDR1 as SGHTA and CDR2 as FQGNSA. This table comes from immunoSEQ multiplex PCR, and its TCRdb copy is limited to in-frame clones, with some not included. This repertoire shows 25,000 to 35,000 clones, around 57% found once; its top ten account for 11% to 15%. The sample in question was PBMCs, obtained before ibrutinib treatment. V is TRBV7-2 and J is TRBJ2-5; the D gene could be TRBD1 or TRBD2 (5 bases each). The sequence came from a human donor with chronic lymphocytic leukemia. The CDR3 region has the DNA TGTGCCAGCAGCCCGGGACGGCCCCGAGAGACCCAGTACTTC. This translates into CASSPGRPRETQYF.